A selection of T cell receptor beta chains follows, all from one sample in a study of human T cells and chemical hapten exposure. TCRdb re-analysed the RACE reads in MiXCR, keeping a single row per CDR3 protein. The sample consists of 35,000 to 50,000 distinct CDR3 sequences, approximately 4.5% of them appearing once. The sample consisted of whole blood. The receptors were gathered from a female donor in good health. Some clones in this sample may be carry-over from other donors' samples. The CDR3 runs from the conserved cysteine through the conserved F or W. D genes are given only for firm matches. Only some rows state a clone size, as once, few, many or a class for expanded clones.

clone_size	v_call	j_call	d_call	cdr3_nt	cdr3_aa
few	TRBV20-1	TRBJ2-1	TRBD1	TGCAGTGCTAGAGATGTCCGGGGGGACAGGGGGTATAATGAGCAGTTCTTC	CSARDVRGDRGYNEQFF
many	TRBV7-9	TRBJ1-2	TRBD1	TGTGCCAGCAGCTTAGGAGGGCAGGGGGCTACTGGCTACACCTTC	CASSLGGQGATGYTF
many	TRBV6-1	TRBJ1-1	.	TGTGCCAGCAGTCTACTGCCCCCGTGGCGGGGAGAGAACACTGAAGCTTTCTTT	CASSLLPPWRGENTEAFF
many	TRBV29-1	TRBJ1-1	.	TGCAGCGTTGGTGAGCTTGGCGGAGGAGGCAACACTGAAGCTTTCTTT	CSVGELGGGGNTEAFF
.	TRBV7-9	TRBJ1-1	.	TGTGCCAGCAGCTTAGACGGTTATAACACTGAAGCTTTCTTT	CASSLDGYNTEAFF
many	TRBV7-2	TRBJ1-1	TRBD1	TGTGCCAGCAGCTGGTCCGGGACAGCTTACACTGAAGCTTTCTTT	CASSWSGTAYTEAFF
many	TRBV29-1	TRBJ2-3	.	TGCAGCGTTGAAATGGGAGTAGCGACTAGCACAGATACGCAGTATTTT	CSVEMGVATSTDTQYF
few	TRBV5-1	TRBJ2-7	.	TGCGCCAGCAGCTTCTTAGACAGCATCCGTTACGAGCAGTACTTC	CASSFLDSIRYEQYF
many	TRBV6-5	TRBJ1-6	.	TGTGCCAGCAGTTACGAGGCCGGGTACAATTCACCCCTCCACTTT	CASSYEAGYNSPLHF
many	TRBV12-3/TRBV12-4	TRBJ2-7	TRBD2	TGTGCCAGCAGTTTCGCGGGGGGGCGGTACGAGCAGTACTTC	CASSFAGGRYEQYF
many	TRBV12-3/TRBV12-4	TRBJ1-2	TRBD1	TGTGCCAGCAGTTTCCAGGGGGGCTATGGCTACACCTTC	CASSFQGGYGYTF
.	TRBV29-1	TRBJ2-1	.	TGCAGCGTTCGCGGGAATAGGTACAATGAGCAGTTCTTC	CSVRGNRYNEQFF
many	TRBV29-1	TRBJ1-1	.	TGCAGCGTACAGGGAGGAGGGACTGAAGCTTTCTTT	CSVQGGGTEAFF
many	TRBV2	TRBJ1-6	.	TGTGCCAGCAGTCTGGACAGTGGGTTTAATTCACCCCTCCACTTT	CASSLDSGFNSPLHF
many	TRBV5-4	TRBJ1-2	TRBD1	TGTGCCAGCAGCAACGGACAGGAGAATAACTATGGCTACACCTTC	CASSNGQENNYGYTF
many	TRBV5-1	TRBJ2-7	.	TGCGCCAGCAGCCCAGGACCCCTCGCCGAGCAGTACTTC	CASSPGPLAEQYF
.	TRBV7-2	TRBJ2-5	.	TGTGCCAGCAGCCGGAGGTCTCAAGAGACCCAGTACTTC	CASSRRSQETQYF
many	TRBV20-1	TRBJ2-3	.	TGCAGTGCTGGAGCCGGGAGAAAGTCTAGCACAGATACGCAGTATTTT	CSAGAGRKSSTDTQYF
many	TRBV9	TRBJ1-2	TRBD1	TGTGCCAGCAGTGGATGGGGACAGGGGGATTCAAACTATGGCTACACCTTC	CASSGWGQGDSNYGYTF
many	TRBV12-3/TRBV12-4	TRBJ1-2	TRBD1	TGTGCCAGCAGGGGGGGGACAGGGAACTATGGCTACACCTTC	CASRGGTGNYGYTF
many	TRBV12-5	TRBJ1-6	.	TGTGCTAGTGGCCCATTCTTGGGGAAAGGGTTATTGTCACCCCTCCACTTT	CASGPFLGKGLLSPLHF
many	TRBV7-9	TRBJ1-2	.	TGTGCCAGCAGCTTATCCCCCCTATACAACTATGGCTACACCTTC	CASSLSPLYNYGYTF
few	TRBV6-2/TRBV6-3	TRBJ1-5	.	TGTGCCAGCAGTTACCGGAGCAATCAGCCCCAGCATTTT	CASSYRSNQPQHF
many	TRBV12-3/TRBV12-4	TRBJ2-7	.	TGTGCCAGCAGTACATCCGGGACCCTTTACGAGCAGTACTTC	CASSTSGTLYEQYF
many	TRBV11-1	TRBJ2-7	.	TGTGCCAGCAGCCTGGACTACTACGAGCAGTACTTC	CASSLDYYEQYF
many	TRBV4-3	TRBJ1-4	.	TGCGCCAGCAGCCAAACCCAGGGGCTACAGGAAAAACTGTTTTTT	CASSQTQGLQEKLFF
many	TRBV3-1	TRBJ2-1	.	TGTGCCAGCAGCCGCGGTCCTCTAATTAACGTCCAGTTCTTC	CASSRGPLINVQFF
.	TRBV5-4	TRBJ1-6	.	TGTGCCAGCAGCTTTACGGGACCGAATTCACCCCTCCACTTT	CASSFTGPNSPLHF
many	TRBV7-9	TRBJ2-6	.	TGTGCCAGCAGCTTAGGGGTCCCTGGGGCCAACGTCCTGACTTTC	CASSLGVPGANVLTF
many	TRBV7-9	TRBJ2-6	.	TGTGCCAGCAGCTCTTCGTCGAACCGAATATCAGGGTCTGGGGCCAACGTCCTGACTTTC	CASSSSSNRISGSGANVLTF